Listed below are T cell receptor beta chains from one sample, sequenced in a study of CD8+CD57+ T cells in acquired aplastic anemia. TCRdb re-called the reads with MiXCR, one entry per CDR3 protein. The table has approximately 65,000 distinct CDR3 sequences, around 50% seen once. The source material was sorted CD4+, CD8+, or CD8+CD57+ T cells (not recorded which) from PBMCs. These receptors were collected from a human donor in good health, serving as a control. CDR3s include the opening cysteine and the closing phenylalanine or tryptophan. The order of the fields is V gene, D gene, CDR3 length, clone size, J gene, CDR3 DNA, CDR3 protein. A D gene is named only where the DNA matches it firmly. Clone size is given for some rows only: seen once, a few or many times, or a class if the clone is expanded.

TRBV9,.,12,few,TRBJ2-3,TGTGCCAGCAGCGACAAGGCAGATACGCAGTATTTT,CASSDKADTQYF
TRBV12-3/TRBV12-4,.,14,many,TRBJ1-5,TGTGCCAGCAGTCAAGCTAATAGCAATCAGCCCCAGCATTTT,CASSQANSNQPQHF
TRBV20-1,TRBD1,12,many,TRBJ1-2,TGCAGTGCTACCCGGGACAGGGGCCAGTGGACCTTC,CSATRDRGQWTF
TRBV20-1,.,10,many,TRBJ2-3,TGCAGTGTTAGGGGAAATACGCAGTATTTT,CSVRGNTQYF
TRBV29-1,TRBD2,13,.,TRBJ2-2,TGCAGCGTCGCCGGGACTAGCACCGGGGAGCTGTTTTTT,CSVAGTSTGELFF
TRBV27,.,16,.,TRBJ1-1,TGTGCCAGCAGTTGGGCCGGGGGCAGATTAAACACTGAAGCTTTCTTT,CASSWAGGRLNTEAFF
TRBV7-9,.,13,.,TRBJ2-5,TGTGCCAGCAGCCTACAGGCTCAAGAGACCCAGTACTTC,CASSLQAQETQYF
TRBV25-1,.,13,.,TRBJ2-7,TGTGCCAGCAGTGAATTTGTGACAGACGAGCAGTACTTC,CASSEFVTDEQYF
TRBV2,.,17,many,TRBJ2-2,TGTGCCAGCAATTGGGGGCCAGGCAGCTCGAACACCGGGGAGCTGTTTTTT,CASNWGPGSSNTGELFF
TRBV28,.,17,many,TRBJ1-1,TGTGCCAGCAGTTTACGTCGTCCGACGGGGAAGAACACTGAAGCTTTCTTT,CASSLRRPTGKNTEAFF
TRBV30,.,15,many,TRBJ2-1,TGTGCCTGGACTTTATCGGGCACCCCTCACAATGAGCAGTTCTTC,CAWTLSGTPHNEQFF
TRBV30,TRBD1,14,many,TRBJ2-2,TGTGCCTGCTCGACAGGGACAAACACCGGGGAGCTGTTTTTT,CACSTGTNTGELFF
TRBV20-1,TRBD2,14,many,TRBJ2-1,TGCAGTGCTAGTAGCGGGAGGGGGAGCAATGAGCAGTTCTTC,CSASSGRGSNEQFF
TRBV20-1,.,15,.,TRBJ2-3,TGCAGTGCTAGTGTCAAGGGGGGCGGCACAGATACGCAGTATTTT,CSASVKGGGTDTQYF
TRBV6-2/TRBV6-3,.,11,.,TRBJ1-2,TGTGCCAGCAGTTACTCGCACGGCTACACCTTC,CASSYSHGYTF
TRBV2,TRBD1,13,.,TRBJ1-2,TGTGCCAGCAGACAGGGGAAGGGCCGGGGCTACACCTTC,CASRQGKGRGYTF
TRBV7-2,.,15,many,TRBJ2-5,TGTGCCAGCAGCTTCCGGGACTCCACACCCCAGACCCAGTACTTC,CASSFRDSTPQTQYF
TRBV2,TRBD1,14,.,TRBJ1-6,TGTGCCAGCAGAGGGACAGGGGGAAATTCACCCCTCCACTTT,CASRGTGGNSPLHF
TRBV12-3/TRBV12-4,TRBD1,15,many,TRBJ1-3,TGTGCCAGCAGACCGACAGGGGGCTCTGGAAACACCATATATTTT,CASRPTGGSGNTIYF
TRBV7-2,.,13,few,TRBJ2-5,TGTGCCAGCAGCCGATATACGGAAGAGACCCAGTACTTC,CASSRYTEETQYF
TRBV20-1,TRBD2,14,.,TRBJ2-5,TGCAGTGCCCCGGATGGACTAGCGGGGGAGACCCAGTACTTC,CSAPDGLAGETQYF
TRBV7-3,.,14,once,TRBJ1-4,TGTGCCAGCAGCTTACCGGACAGTAATGAAAAGCTGTTTTTT,CASSLPDSNEKLFF
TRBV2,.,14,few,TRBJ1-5,TGTGCCAGCAGTGAAACGCGTTACGAGCAGCCCCAGCATTTT,CASSETRYEQPQHF
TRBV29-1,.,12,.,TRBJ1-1,TGCAGCGTCGATCTAATGAACACTGAAGCTTTCTTT,CSVDLMNTEAFF
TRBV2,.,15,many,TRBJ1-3,TGTGCCAGCAGTGCACTAATCCGACAGGGAAACACCATATATTTT,CASSALIRQGNTIYF
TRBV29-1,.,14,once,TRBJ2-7,TGCAGCGTTGAGCTACAGGGAGAAAGAGCCGAGCAGTACTTC,CSVELQGERAEQYF
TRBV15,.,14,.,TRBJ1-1,TGTGCCACCAGCAGAGAACAGGGATTGTCTGAAGCTTTCTTT,CATSREQGLSEAFF
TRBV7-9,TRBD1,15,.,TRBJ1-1,TGTGCCAGCAGCTTATGGACAGGGGAGAAAACTGAAGCTTTCTTT,CASSLWTGEKTEAFF
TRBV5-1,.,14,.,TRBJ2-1,TGCGCCAGCAGCTTCATCGATTTGGGGTGGGAGCAGTTCTTC,CASSFIDLGWEQFF